This T cell receptor (beta chain) was recorded in a study of blood T cell repertoires in COVID-19. Study summary: Samples representing acute and convalescent COVID-19 were sourced from the United States, Italy and Spain.

The germline gives CDR1 MDHEN, CDR2 SYDVKM. Trimming removed 7 bases at V and 1 base at J, with 13 bases between. CDR3 length equals 14 residues. Here immunoSEQ multiplex PCR was the method, and the copy in TCRdb shows in-frame clones only, minus some. The sample carries around 150,000 clones, roughly 79% recorded once. This chain uses TRBV28 with TRBJ1-1, with a possible D match to TRBD1 (5 bases). The sequence was obtained from a man in his forties or fifties with active or convalescent COVID-19. Sequenced material: peripheral blood. The CDR3 bases are TGTGCCAGCACCCCTGCCGGGGGGAACACTGAAGCTTTCTTT. This encodes CASTPAGGNTEAFF.